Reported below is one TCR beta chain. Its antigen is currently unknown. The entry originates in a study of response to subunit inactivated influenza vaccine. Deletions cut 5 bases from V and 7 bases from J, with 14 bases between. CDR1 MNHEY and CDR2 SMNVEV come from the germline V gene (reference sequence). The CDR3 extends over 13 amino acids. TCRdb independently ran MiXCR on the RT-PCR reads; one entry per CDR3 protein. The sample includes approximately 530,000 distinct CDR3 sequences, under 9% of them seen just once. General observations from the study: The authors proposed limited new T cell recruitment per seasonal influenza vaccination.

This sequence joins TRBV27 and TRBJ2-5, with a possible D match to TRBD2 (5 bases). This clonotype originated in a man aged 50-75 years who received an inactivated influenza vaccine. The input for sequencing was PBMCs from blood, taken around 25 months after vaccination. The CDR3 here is CASSPSLRTTQYF. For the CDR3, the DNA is TGTGCCAGCAGTCCTAGCCTCCGAACGACCCAGTACTTC.